This is a list of T cell receptor beta chains from one sample in a study of regulatory T cells in long-lasting Graves disease. TCRdb re-analysed the multiplex PCR reads in MiXCR, keeping a single row per CDR3 protein. The data contain hundreds of thousands of distinct CDR3 sequences, approximately 20% of them singletons. The specimen comprised peripheral blood mononuclear cells (PBMCs), sampled at new diagnosis, from a patient treated with antithyroid drugs. The receptors were gathered from a female donor with Graves disease. The CDR3 runs from the conserved cysteine through the conserved F or W. D genes are given only for firm matches. Only part of the rows carry a size: once, few, many, or a class if the clone is expanded.

abundance	d_gene	v_gene	j_gene	CDR3nt	CDR3aa
many	NA	TRBV19	TRBJ1-1	TGTGCCAGCCGCATACATGGCGGCTCTGAAGCTTTCTTT	CASRIHGGSEAFF
many	NA	TRBV28	TRBJ1-1	TGTGCCAGCAGCCCCCCCCCCGCGACTTTCTTT	CASSPPPATFF
many	NA	TRBV6-5	TRBJ2-2	TGTGCCAGCAGTTATGGTGGGAGCACCGGGGAGCTGTTTTTT	CASSYGGSTGELFF
many	NA	TRBV7-2	TRBJ1-1	TGTGCCAGCAGCCATGACAGAGCTGAAGCTTTCTTT	CASSHDRAEAFF
many	TRBD2	TRBV27	TRBJ2-7	TGTGCCAGCAGTTTTTCGACTAGCGGGAGGGGACCGGATACCTACGAGCAGTACTTC	CASSFSTSGRGPDTYEQYF
few	NA	TRBV29-1	TRBJ2-2	TGCAGCGTTGGACACGGAGTTCCGGGGGAGCTGTTTTTT	CSVGHGVPGELFF
many	NA	TRBV10-3	TRBJ1-3	TGTGCCATCAGTTCCGGGACAGGAAACACCATATATTTT	CAISSGTGNTIYF
many	NA	TRBV27	TRBJ1-1	TGTGCCAGTGCGACGGGAGGAACTGAAGCTTTCTTT	CASATGGTEAFF
few	NA	TRBV9	TRBJ2-2	TGTGCCAGCAGCGTTACAGGGTTCACCGGGGAGCTGTTTTTT	CASSVTGFTGELFF
few	NA	TRBV30	TRBJ2-3	TGTGCCTGGAGCCTAACGGGGGCACCGGAAGGTACGCAGTATTTT	CAWSLTGAPEGTQYF
NA	NA	TRBV27	TRBJ2-5	TGTGCCACTGGGTTGGGGCCCGAAGAGACCCAGTACTTC	CATGLGPEETQYF
once	TRBD1	TRBV7-9	TRBJ2-5	TGTGCCAGCAGCTTAATCCGGACAGGGCCGGGAGAGACCCAGTACTTC	CASSLIRTGPGETQYF
many	TRBD2	TRBV11-3	TRBJ2-1	TGTGCCAGCAGCGCCCTAGCGGGGTACTACAATGAGCAGTTCTTC	CASSALAGYYNEQFF
few	NA	TRBV5-1	TRBJ2-3	TGCGCCGGCAGCCGTCCTGGGGGCGGGGGCACAGATACGCAGTATTTT	CAGSRPGGGGTDTQYF
NA	NA	TRBV11-2	TRBJ2-6	TGTGCCAGCAGCCTCTCATCGGTTCGGGGCTCTCGGTCTGGGGCCAACGTCCTGACTTTC	CASSLSSVRGSRSGANVLTF
many	NA	TRBV6-5	TRBJ1-5	TGTGCCAGCAGTTACTTCAGCAGGGGAGGTCAGCCCCAGCATTTT	CASSYFSRGGQPQHF
many	TRBD2	TRBV30	TRBJ2-1	TGTGCCTGGAGACCGGGACTAGCGATTAATGAGCAGTTCTTC	CAWRPGLAINEQFF
many	NA	TRBV6-5	TRBJ1-1	TGTGCCAGCAGTTACGCCCGGGAGGGAACTGAAGCTTTCTTT	CASSYAREGTEAFF
NA	TRBD2	TRBV11-2	TRBJ2-2	TGTGCCAGCAGCTTAATAGCGGGAGGGGTTGACGGCGGGGAGCTGTTTTTT	CASSLIAGGVDGGELFF
many	TRBD2	TRBV19	TRBJ2-1	TGTGCCAGTGTTGAAGTAGCGGGGGCACGGGAGCAGTTCTTC	CASVEVAGAREQFF
many	NA	TRBV11-3	TRBJ1-1	TGTGCCAGCAGCTTCACGAACACTGAAGCTTTCTTT	CASSFTNTEAFF
many	TRBD2	TRBV19	TRBJ2-1	TGTGCCAGTAGTATTATTCACGGCGGGAGAAGTGAGCAGTTCTTC	CASSIIHGGRSEQFF
many	NA	TRBV11-3	TRBJ2-1	TGTGCCAGCACCTCCTTCATCTTACCCGACTACAATGAGCAGTTCTTC	CASTSFILPDYNEQFF
many	NA	TRBV6-1	TRBJ2-5	TGTGCCAGCAGCCTTAGTCAGGGGACCGAGACCCAGTACTTC	CASSLSQGTETQYF
few	NA	TRBV5-4	TRBJ1-1	TGTGCCAGCAGGGGAACTCCTTCCCTTCCCACTGAAGCTTTCTTT	CASRGTPSLPTEAFF
NA	NA	TRBV24-1	TRBJ2-4	TGTGCCACCAGTGATTTGGGCAGGGCGGGTGTCACTATGGAGGCCAAAAACATTCAGTACTTC	CATSDLGRAGVTMEAKNIQYF
many	TRBD1	TRBV29-1	TRBJ2-3	TGCAGCGTTGGGGGACAGCTGCTCACAGATACGCAGTATTTT	CSVGGQLLTDTQYF
NA	NA	TRBV7-2	TRBJ2-3	TGTGCCAGCAGTTATTCCAAGGTTCCCACAGATACGCAGTATTTT	CASSYSKVPTDTQYF